Following are 26 T cell receptor beta chains from one sample sequenced in a study of T-cell reconstitution after alpha-beta-depleted transplantation in children. Unique molecular identifiers tagged the TCRbeta library. TCRdb independently ran MiXCR on the PCR reads; one entry per CDR3 protein. The sample shows around 800,000 distinct CDR3 sequences, about 15% of them seen only once. This specimen consisted of PBMCs, mostly from graft donor cells, obtained 360 days after TCRalphabeta/CD19-depleted stem cell transplant. The receptors come from a male patient between 5 and 17 years old who had a stem cell transplant for acute lymphoblastic leukemia, so the T cells may come from the graft donor.

In its sample, this clonotype was seen a few times. The chain uses TRBV2 and TRBJ2-2; D possibly corresponds to TRBD2 (5 bases). V was cut by 8 bases and J by 6 bases, with 10 bases left in between. This CDR3 region has 12 residues. Germline lookup yields CDR1 SNHLY and CDR2 FYNNEI. This CDR3 is CASDAGSGELFF. The CDR3 DNA reads TGTGCCAGCGATGCGGGCTCCGGGGAGCTGTTTTTT.

This clonotype was observed at least ten times. The rearrangement uses TRBV12-3 or TRBV12-4 and TRBJ2-7; D possibly corresponds to TRBD2 (6 bases). Trimming removed 3 bases from V and 4 bases from J, with 16 bases in between. CDR3 length: 15 residues. CDR3 sequence (DNA): TGTGCCAGCAGTTTTCCCGGCGGGACTCAGTACGAGCAGTACTTC. This sequence encodes CASSFPGGTQYEQYF.

The chain recombines TRBV3-1 with TRBJ2-7; D remains ambiguous. CDR1 is LGHDT and CDR2 is YNNKEL in the germline V gene (reference sequence). V gave up 1 base and J gave up 3 bases, with 10 bases separating them. The CDR3 extends over 14 amino acids. CDR3 coding DNA: TGTGCCAGCAGCCAAGTCGACGGGTACTACGAGCAGTACTTC. The encoded protein is CASSQVDGYYEQYF.

The CDR3 sequence: CATGNTGGRTGELFF. In DNA form, the CDR3 reads TGTGCCACCGGAAACACAGGGGGTAGGACCGGGGAGCTGTTTTTT. J is TRBJ2-2 and V is TRBV24-1; TRBD1 agrees at 8 bases. V dropped 9 bases and J dropped 5; count of bases not matched to a gene: 10. Looked up from germline, CDR1 is KGHDR and CDR2 is SFDVKD. The CDR3 extends over 15 amino acids.

The J gene is TRBJ2-7, the V gene TRBV7-2; 7 bases map to TRBD1. Germline lookup yields CDR1 SGHTA and CDR2 FQGNSA. J gave up 3 bases and V 4 bases, and 6 bases lay outside the gene matches. This CDR3 is built from 14 residues. The CDR3: CASSSKGAFYEQYF. The CDR3 nucleotides read TGTGCCAGCAGCTCTAAGGGGGCTTTCTACGAGCAGTACTTC.

The chain combines TRBV5-1 with TRBJ2-6, with 8 bases that match TRBD2. The length of the CDR3 is 18 residues. From germline, CDR1 is SGHRS and CDR2 YFSETQ. Trimming at V came to 4 bases and at J to 0 bases, leaving 9 bases not matched to a gene. CDR3 protein: CASSTSLSGGSGANVLTF. DNA for the CDR3: TGCGCCAGCAGCACCTCTCTGAGCGGGGGCTCTGGGGCCAACGTCCTGACTTTC.

The CDR3 DNA reads TGCGCCAGCAGCCAAGATCGCCTAGCGCAATCCTACGAGCAGTACTTC. Its translation is CASSQDRLAQSYEQYF. The V call is TRBV4-1, the J call TRBJ2-7, with D perhaps matching TRBD2 (6 bases). V was pared by 0 bases and J by 1 base, with 13 bases between. CDR1 is MGHRA, CDR2 YSYEKL, per germline. The CDR3 runs to 16 residues.

The rearrangement uses TRBV20-1 and TRBJ1-5; 8 nucleotides match TRBD1. The germline V gene has CDR1 DFQATT and CDR2 SNEGSKA (reference sequence). CDR3 length: 17 residues. The DNA for the CDR3 is TGCTGCGCTAGAGATGGGCTGAGACAGGGGTACAATAGGCCCCAGCATTTT. Translation: CCARDGLRQGYNRPQHF.

This clonotype was seen many times. The chain couples TRBV29-1 to TRBJ2-3, with a weak D call TRBD1 (6 bases). The CDR3 length is 13 residues. The germline CDR1 and CDR2 sequences are SQVTM and ANQGSEA. V shed 7 bases and J shed 2 bases, with 13 bases lying between them. The CDR3 sequence: CSGSTGTTDTQYF. In nucleotides, the CDR3 is TGCAGCGGGTCTACAGGGACCACAGATACGCAGTATTTT.

The table lists this clonotype with a few counts. The rearrangement uses TRBV7-9 and TRBJ2-1; the D call may be TRBD1 or TRBD2 (5 bases each). Germline V gives CDR1 SEHNR, CDR2 FQNEAQ (reference sequence). V gave up 1 base and J gave up 9 bases, with 16 bases separating them. The CDR3 runs to 15 residues. Here the CDR3 reads CASSLGSGTPGEQFF. The CDR3 nucleotides are TGTGCCAGCAGCTTAGGGTCAGGGACCCCGGGTGAGCAGTTCTTC.

The rearrangement uses TRBV11-2 and TRBJ1-2; D not certain. Germline V gene data show CDR1 as SGHAT and CDR2 as FQNNGV. CDR3 length equals 14 residues. V lost 4 bases to trimming and J lost 4 bases, with 13 bases between them. In DNA form, the CDR3 reads TGTGCCAGCAGCTCGCCCCGGCTGCGCTATGGCTACACCTTC. This translates into CASSSPRLRYGYTF.

This chain joins TRBV11-2 and TRBJ1-6; D is ambiguous. The V gene lost 4 bases and the J gene lost 6 bases, with 10 bases spanning the gap. From germline, CDR1 is SGHAT and CDR2 FQNNGV. The CDR3 length is 14 residues. The CDR3 DNA is TGTGCCAGCAGCTCTGGTTACTCTAATTCACCCCTCCACTTT. The encoded protein is CASSSGYSNSPLHF.

The chain joins TRBV15 to TRBJ2-5; 9 bases line up with TRBD1. This CDR3 contains 14 residues. The junction had 5 bases not matched to a gene; V was cut back by 5 bases and J by 4 bases. From germline, CDR1 is LNHNV and CDR2 YYDKDF (reference sequence). The CDR3: CATSAYRGRETQYF. CDR3 DNA: TGTGCCACCAGCGCTTACAGGGGGCGAGAGACCCAGTACTTC.

This clonotype was detected only a few times. The rearrangement links TRBV7-3 to TRBJ2-1, with 9 bases matching TRBD1. The germline gives CDR1 SGHTA, CDR2 FQGTGA. The V and J ends lost 8 bases and 5 bases, in that order; junction bases with no gene match: 10. This CDR3 contains 15 residues. The CDR3: CASSGTGSVDNEQFF. The CDR3, as DNA: TGTGCCAGCTCCGGGACAGGGTCGGTTGACAATGAGCAGTTCTTC.

The chain uses TRBV12-3 or TRBV12-4 and TRBJ2-7, with no clear D. This CDR3 has 14 amino acids. V lost 3 bases and J lost 2, with 11 bases in between. The CDR3 sequence: CASSFNVGPYEQYF. CDR3 in DNA: TGTGCCAGCAGTTTTAACGTAGGGCCCTACGAGCAGTACTTC.

This clonotype was counted between two and nine times. The chain links TRBV20-1 to TRBJ2-7, with 12 positions matching TRBD2. The CDR3 has 14 residues. Germline V gives CDR1 DFQATT, CDR2 SNEGSKA (reference sequence). V shed 2 bases and J 5 bases; nucleotides not matched to a gene: 4. CDR3 region: CSARTTSGRNEQYF. The CDR3 DNA reads TGCAGTGCTAGAACTACTAGCGGGAGGAACGAGCAGTACTTC.

This chain connects TRBV6-1 to TRBJ1-2; possibly TRBD1 for D (6 bases). The length of the CDR3 is 17 residues. V dropped 2 bases and J dropped 4 bases, with 20 bases sitting between them. Germline V gene sequence: CDR1 MNHNS, CDR2 SASEGT. The DNA for the CDR3 is TGTGCCAGCAGTGAATTGTTCGGAACAGGGAATTTCTATGGCTACACCTTC. Protein: CASSELFGTGNFYGYTF.

This clonotype was observed a handful of times. The chain has TRBV7-9 and TRBJ2-7; 10 positions match TRBD2. Germline CDR1 SEHNR, CDR2 FQNEAQ (reference sequence). V dropped 3 bases and J dropped 4; count of bases not matched to a gene: 6. The CDR3 is 15 residues long. The CDR3 loop is CASSFPLAGAYEQYF. CDR3 bases: TGTGCCAGCAGCTTCCCTCTAGCGGGAGCTTACGAGCAGTACTTC.

The chain couples TRBV20-1 to TRBJ2-2; 10 bases line up with TRBD2. V lost 0 bases and J lost 4; bases outside the gene matches: 8. Germline values: CDR1 DFQATT, CDR2 SNEGSKA (reference sequence). The CDR3 has 17 amino acids. The CDR3 nucleotides read TGCAGTGCTAGAGATCCCGGGCTAGCGGGAGTCACCGGGGAGCTGTTTTTT. Its protein product is CSARDPGLAGVTGELFF.

The chain carries TRBV12-3 or TRBV12-4 and TRBJ2-1; 14 bases line up with TRBD2. Trimming took 6 bases from V and 0 from J; bases not matched to a gene: 1. The CDR3 totals 16 residues. The DNA for the CDR3 is TGTGCCAGCAGGGGACTAGCGGGAGTCTCCTACAATGAGCAGTTCTTC. It yields the protein CASRGLAGVSYNEQFF.

This clonotype was observed many times. This rearrangement joins TRBV7-9 to TRBJ2-7, with D maybe TRBD1 (6 bases). The length of the CDR3 is 12 residues. Trimming removed 2 bases from V and 5 bases from J, with 7 bases in between. Looked up from germline, CDR1 is SEHNR and CDR2 is FQNEAQ (reference sequence). CDR3 DNA sequence: TGTGCCAGCAGCTTAACAGGGCACGAGCAGTACTTC. Amino acid sequence: CASSLTGHEQYF.

This chain joins TRBV4-3 and TRBJ2-6; D gene ambiguous. Per germline, CDR1 LGHNA and CDR2 YSLEER. This CDR3 is 20 amino acids long. V gave up 0 bases and J gave up 0 bases, with 18 bases separating them. The CDR3 loop reads CASSQEGGRLLSSGANVLTF. CDR3 sequence (DNA): TGCGCCAGCAGCCAAGAAGGTGGGCGACTCCTCTCCTCTGGGGCCAACGTCCTGACTTTC.

The chain carries TRBV29-1 and TRBJ2-6; 10 positions match TRBD1. Germline V gives CDR1 SQVTM, CDR2 ANQGSEA. The CDR3 totals 15 residues. J was trimmed by 2 bases and V by 4 bases; bases with no gene match: 2. CDR3 residues: CSVGGTGAGANVLTF. The CDR3, as DNA: TGCAGCGTTGGGGGGACAGGGGCTGGGGCCAACGTCCTGACTTTC.

The rearrangement joins TRBV6-2 or TRBV6-3 to TRBJ2-7; 9 nucleotides agree with TRBD2. CDR3 length: 14 amino acids. In germline, CDR1 is MNHEY, CDR2 SVGEGT. With 6 bases clipped from V and 9 bases from J, the junction kept 12 bases outside the gene matches. The CDR3: CASSLAGPLRVQYF. The CDR3 nucleotides read TGTGCCAGCAGCCTAGCGGGGCCCCTACGAGTGCAGTACTTC.

Comment on this clonotype: Mismatch with germline at one junction end may stem from a read error. This rearrangement joins TRBV7-2 to TRBJ1-1; D remains unclear. There are 13 residues in the CDR3. Per germline, CDR1 SGHTA and CDR2 FQGNSA. CDR3 DNA: TGTTCCAGCAGCTTTGTGGGCGCGACTGAAGCTTTCTTT. Translated: CSSSFVGATEAFF.

The chain recombines TRBV7-9 with TRBJ2-5; TRBD2 might be the D (8 bases). The CDR3 consists of 17 residues. V was shortened by 4 bases and J by 5 bases, with 23 bases between the two germline ends. CDR1 is SEHNR and CDR2 is FQNEAQ in the germline V gene (reference sequence). CDR3 coding DNA: TGTGCCAGCAGCTACAAGCATAGCGGGGACAGCTTTGAGACCCAGTACTTC. It encodes CASSYKHSGDSFETQYF.